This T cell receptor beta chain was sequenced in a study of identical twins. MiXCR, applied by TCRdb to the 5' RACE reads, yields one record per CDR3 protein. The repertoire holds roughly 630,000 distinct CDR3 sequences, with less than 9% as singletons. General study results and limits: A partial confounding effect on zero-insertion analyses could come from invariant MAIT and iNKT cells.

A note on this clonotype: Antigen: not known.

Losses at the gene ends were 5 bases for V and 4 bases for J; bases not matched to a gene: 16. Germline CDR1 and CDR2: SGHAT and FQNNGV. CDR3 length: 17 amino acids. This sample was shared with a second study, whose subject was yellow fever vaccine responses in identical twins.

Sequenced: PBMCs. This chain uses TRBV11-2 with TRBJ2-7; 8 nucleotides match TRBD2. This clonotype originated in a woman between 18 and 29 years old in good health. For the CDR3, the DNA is TGTGCCAGCAGCGAGAACCCCCCCGGGGGGGCCCAGTACGAGCAGTACGTC. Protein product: CASSENPPGGAQYEQYV.